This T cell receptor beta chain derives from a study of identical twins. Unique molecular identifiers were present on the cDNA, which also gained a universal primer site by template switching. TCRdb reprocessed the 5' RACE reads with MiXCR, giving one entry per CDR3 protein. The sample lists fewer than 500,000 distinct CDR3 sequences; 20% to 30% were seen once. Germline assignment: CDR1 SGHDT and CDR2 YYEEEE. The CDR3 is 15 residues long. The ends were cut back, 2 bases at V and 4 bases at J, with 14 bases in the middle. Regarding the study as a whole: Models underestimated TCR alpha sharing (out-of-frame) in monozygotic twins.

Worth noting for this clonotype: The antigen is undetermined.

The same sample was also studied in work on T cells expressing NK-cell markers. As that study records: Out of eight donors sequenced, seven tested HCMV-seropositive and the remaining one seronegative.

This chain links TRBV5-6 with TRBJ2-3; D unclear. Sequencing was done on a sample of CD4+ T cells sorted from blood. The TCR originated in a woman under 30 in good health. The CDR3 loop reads CASSFWASEADTQYF. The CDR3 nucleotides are TGTGCCAGCAGCTTTTGGGCTAGTGAGGCAGATACGCAGTATTTT.